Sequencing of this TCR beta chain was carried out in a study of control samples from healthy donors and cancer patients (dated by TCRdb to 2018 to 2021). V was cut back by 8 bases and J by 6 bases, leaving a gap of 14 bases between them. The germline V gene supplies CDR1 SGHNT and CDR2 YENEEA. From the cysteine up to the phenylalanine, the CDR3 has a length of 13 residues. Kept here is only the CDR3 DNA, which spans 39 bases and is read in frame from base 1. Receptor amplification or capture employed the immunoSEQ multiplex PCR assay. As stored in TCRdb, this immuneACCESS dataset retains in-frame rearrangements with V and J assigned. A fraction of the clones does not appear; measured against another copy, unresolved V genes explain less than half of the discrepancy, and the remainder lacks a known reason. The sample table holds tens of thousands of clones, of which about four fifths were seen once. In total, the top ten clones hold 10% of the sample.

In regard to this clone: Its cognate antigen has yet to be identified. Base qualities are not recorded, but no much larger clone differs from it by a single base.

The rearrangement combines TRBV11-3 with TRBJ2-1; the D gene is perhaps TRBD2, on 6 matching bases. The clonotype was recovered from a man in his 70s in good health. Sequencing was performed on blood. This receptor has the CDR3 CASGTGVGNEQFF. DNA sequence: TGTGCCAGCGGGACGGGAGTAGGCAATGAGCAGTTCTTC.